This record looks at one T cell receptor beta chain sequence and its context. Measured with immunoSEQ multiplex PCR; TCRdb has only the in-frame clones, and not every one. The sample includes more than 70,000 clones, roughly 96% of them seen just once. This sample stems from a study of technical replicates of blood from a handful of donors. Trimming cost V 5 bases and J 3 bases; bases outside gene matches: 4. CDR1 is MNHEY, CDR2 SVGAGI, per germline. The CDR3 contains 14 residues. The source is a human donor in good health. Sequenced input: T cells isolated from PBMCs. The chain links TRBV6-5 to TRBJ2-1, with TRBD2 matching over 7 bases. The CDR3 region is CASSRASGYNEQFF. In DNA form, the CDR3 reads TGTGCCAGCAGTCGGGCTAGCGGCTACAATGAGCAGTTCTTC.